The 11 T cell receptor beta chains in this list originate from one sample, sequenced in a study of Ad26.COV2.S vaccination and SARS-CoV-2 variants. Assay: immunoSEQ multiplex PCR; the TCRdb copy retains only in-frame clones and omits some. The table records around 350,000 clones, around 92% of them present only once. Specimen: peripheral blood, collected after recovery from COVID-19. The receptors shown here come from a human donor who had recovered from COVID-19.

This CDR3 reads CASSFNIGGWGYNEQFF. The CDR3 coding sequence is TGTGCCAGCAGCTTCAATATCGGGGGCTGGGGGTACAATGAGCAGTTCTTC. V is TRBV9 and J is TRBJ2-1; tentatively, D is TRBD1 or TRBD2 (6 bases each). Germline V gives CDR1 SGDLS, CDR2 YYNGEE. This CDR3 is 17 amino acids long. Trimming cost V 4 bases and J 4 bases, with 21 bases left between them.

The V gene is TRBV7-2, the J gene TRBJ2-7, with unresolved D. The CDR3 consists of 15 residues. CDR1 SGHTA and CDR2 FQGNSA come from the germline V gene. V shed 2 bases and J shed 4 bases, with 15 bases lying between them. The CDR3 region has the DNA TGTGCCAGCAGCTTAAACCCGAAGACTTTGTACGAGCAGTACTTC. It is translated as CASSLNPKTLYEQYF.

This chain connects TRBV5-5 to TRBJ2-7; the D gene is possibly TRBD1 (5 bases). This CDR3 is 15 amino acids long. The germline gives CDR1 SGHKS, CDR2 YYEKEE (reference sequence). V lost 0 bases, J lost 3 bases, and 13 bases lay in between. The CDR3 bases are TGTGCCAGCAGCTTGGAAGGCAGGGCAAGCTACGAGCAGTACTTC. Translated: CASSLEGRASYEQYF.

The CDR3 spells CASGLGERRADTQYF. CDR3 nucleotides: TGTGCTAGTGGTTTAGGGGAAAGACGGGCAGATACGCAGTATTTT. V gene TRBV12-5 combines with J gene TRBJ2-3; D perhaps matches TRBD1 (5 bases). The CDR3 contains 15 residues. Trimming left V 3 bases short and J 4 bases short, with 14 bases between. The germline V gene has CDR1 LGHNT and CDR2 FRNRAP.

The V call is TRBV9, the J call TRBJ1-1, with TRBD1 matching over 10 bases. CDR3 size: 15 residues. V was clipped by 3 bases and J by 6 bases; unmatched bases: 8. Germline CDR1 is SGDLS and CDR2 is YYNGEE. The CDR3 reads CASSDEGTGVPEAFF. The CDR3 DNA follows: TGTGCCAGCAGCGATGAGGGGACAGGGGTACCTGAAGCTTTCTTT.

This sequence joins TRBV2 and TRBJ1-2; TRBD1 matches 12 bases. The germline V gene encodes CDR1 SNHLY and CDR2 FYNNEI. This CDR3 contains 17 residues. The V and J ends lost 2 bases and 0 bases, in that order; junction bases with no gene match: 4. The CDR3 reads CASSEWDRGQANYGYTF. In DNA, the CDR3 is TGTGCCAGCAGTGAATGGGACAGGGGGCAAGCTAACTATGGCTACACCTTC.

This chain connects TRBV20-1 to TRBJ2-7; TRBD1 matches at 9 bases. CDR1 and CDR2 (germline): DFQATT, SNEGSKA (reference sequence). J was trimmed by 2 bases and V by 3 bases; bases with no gene match: 5. The CDR3 has 14 residues. CDR3 sequence: CSASTDRGTYEQYF. The CDR3 bases are TGCAGTGCTAGTACGGACAGGGGTACCTACGAGCAGTACTTC.

V and J are TRBV19 and TRBJ2-5; TRBD1 matches at 10 bases. CDR1 LNHDA and CDR2 SQIVND come from the germline V gene (reference sequence). V was clipped by 7 bases and J by 4 bases; unmatched bases: 9. CDR3 length equals 15 residues. The DNA for the CDR3 is TGTGCCAGTACTCAGGGACAGGGGAGGGCAGAGACCCAGTACTTC. It translates to CASTQGQGRAETQYF.

V gene TRBV27 combines with J gene TRBJ2-3; D not resolved. The CDR3 spans 14 residues. Germline values: CDR1 MNHEY, CDR2 SMNVEV (reference sequence). Trimming left V 7 bases short and J 2 bases short, with 13 bases between. The CDR3 DNA is TGTGCCAGCACCCCGCTGGGCAACACAGATACGCAGTATTTT. Protein: CASTPLGNTDTQYF.

This chain connects TRBV12-5 to TRBJ1-1, with a possible D match to TRBD1 (6 bases). There are 15 residues in the CDR3. Germline CDR1 is LGHNT and CDR2 is FRNRAP. V was shortened by 2 bases and J by 4 bases, with 14 bases between the two germline ends. The CDR3: CASGLLPTGTTEAFF. DNA of the CDR3: TGTGCTAGTGGTTTGCTACCCACAGGGACCACTGAAGCTTTCTTT.

The J gene is TRBJ1-3, the V gene TRBV6-1; tentatively, D is TRBD1 (6 bases). Trimming stripped 1 base from V and 4 bases from J, with 8 bases between. Germline CDR1 reads MNHNS; CDR2 reads SASEGT. There are 14 residues in the CDR3. The chain's CDR3 is CASSEDRDGNTIYF. In DNA, the CDR3 is TGTGCCAGCAGTGAAGACAGGGACGGAAACACCATATATTTT.